This T cell receptor (beta chain) is drawn from a study of blood T cell repertoires in COVID-19. About the study: COVID-19 samples collected from the United States, Italy and Spain covered acute and convalescent phases. T cells, B-cell-depleted T cells, or PBMCs provided the cDNA or gDNA that served as material.

Per the germline V gene, CDR1 is SGHNT and CDR2 is YYREEE (reference sequence). The CDR3 contains 16 residues. The V segment lost 3 bases and the J segment 5 bases; nucleotides outside the gene matches: 8. Original methodology: The authors estimated nucleated cell counts from reference gene primer amplification. The assay was immunoSEQ multiplex PCR, and TCRdb's table has in-frame clones only and misses some. The DNA was the basis for D and trimming; V, J and clone size are from that table. The sample has approximately 150,000 clones, approximately 87% seen once. This sequence was found in a woman aged 70 to 79 with acute or convalescent COVID-19. This chain joins TRBV5-4 and TRBJ2-1, with 10 bases lining up with TRBD2. Sequences were obtained from peripheral blood. The CDR3 protein is CASSSGLADRDNEQFF. The CDR3 DNA reads TGTGCCAGCAGCTCTGGACTAGCGGACCGCGACAATGAGCAGTTCTTC.